Given below is one T cell receptor (beta chain) in context. The protocol was immunoSEQ multiplex PCR, while the TCRdb copy is restricted to in-frame clones and leaves out a portion. This table has about 120,000 clones, about 89% appearing once. The sample comes from a study of blood T cell repertoires in COVID-19. Germline assignment: CDR1 SGHVS and CDR2 FQNEAQ. The germline V and J ends were trimmed by 2 bases and 8 bases, with 21 bases remaining between them. This CDR3 region has 16 residues. The material sequenced was peripheral blood. The chain joins TRBV7-8 to TRBJ1-2; D gene uncertain. The receptor was isolated from a human donor with acute or convalescent COVID-19. The donor label of this sample is uncertain. The CDR3 DNA reads TGTGCCAGCAGCTTAACAGAATTCGGAGATGGCGGGGGCTACACCTTC. Translation: CASSLTEFGDGGGYTF.